These 10 T cell receptor beta chains share one sample of origin, sequenced in a study of breast tumors, draining lymph nodes, adjacent tissues (dated by TCRdb to about 2016). The receptor library was made with multiplex PCR. The sequencer listed for this sample is Illumina HiSeq 2000. TCRdb reprocessing: public reads trimmed at Q25 with fastp, clones called with MiXCR, in-frame beta chains kept. Each entry merges the rows of one CDR3 protein and shows their most common DNA and genes. The sample table records some 140,000 distinct CDR3 sequences; more than 20% of these occur just once. The ten top clones hold approximately 2.7% of the sample. The axillary draining lymph nodes of breast cancer patients were the source of the lymph node samples. The sequenced sample was axillary lymph node tissue. The source of these receptors is a female donor with breast cancer. Some clones in this sample may be carry-over from other donors' samples.

With regard to this clonotype: One base away lies a much larger clone, so this may be a sequencing read error. The conserved closing phenylalanine or tryptophan is absent in this CDR3, likely reflecting a read error. The chain employs TRBV18 and TRBJ2-7; 7 bases are a match to TRBD2. The CDR3 consists of 15 residues. Germline V gene sequence: CDR1 KGHSH, CDR2 LQKENI. The V segment lost 1 base and the J segment 3 bases; nucleotides outside the gene matches: 6. The CDR3 loop reads CASSPQQASGYEQYC. The CDR3, as DNA: TGTGCCAGCTCACCACAGCAGGCTAGCGGCTACGAGCAGTACTGC.

Details on this clonotype: A much larger clone lies a single base off, so this may be a read error. The genes are TRBV19 and TRBJ2-7; perhaps TRBD2 as D (5 bases). CDR3 length: 14 amino acids. Germline-derived CDR1 and CDR2 are LNHDA and SQIVND (reference sequence). The CDR3 reads CASSIDRGFYGQYF. CDR3 coding DNA: TGTGCCAGTAGTATAGATCGGGGATTCTACGGGCAGTACTTC. The full variable domain, with the rest looked up from reference TRBV19 and TRBJ2-7, is DGGITQSPKYLFRKEGQNVTLSCEQNLNHDAMYWYRQDPGQGLRLIYYSQIVNDFQKGDIAEGYSVSREKKESFPLTVTSAQKNPTAFYLCASSIDRGFYGQYFGPGTRLTVT.

This clonotype appeared many times. The chain has TRBV5-1 and TRBJ2-7; TRBD2 matches at 11 bases. There are 18 residues in the CDR3. Trimming took 1 base from V and 5 from J; bases not matched to a gene: 14. Germline V gene sequence: CDR1 SGHRS, CDR2 YFSETQ. DNA of the CDR3: TGCGCCAGCAGCTTGTACCCTTCCACTAGCGGGAGTTTGCACGAGCAGTACTTC. Its translation is CASSLYPSTSGSLHEQYF.

Only a few counts were recorded for this clonotype. A much larger clone lies a single base off, so this may be a read error. V is TRBV30 and J is TRBJ2-7; D remains ambiguous. CDR3 size: 15 residues. Looked up from germline, CDR1 is GTSNPN and CDR2 is SVGIG (reference sequence). The CDR3 reads CAWSVGGSRSYEHYF. For the CDR3, the DNA is TGTGCCTGGAGTGTGGGCGGTAGCCGCTCCTACGAGCACTACTTC.

The V gene is TRBV2, the J gene TRBJ1-5; no clear D gene. CDR1 is SNHLY and CDR2 is FYNNEI in the germline V gene. There are 14 residues in the CDR3. Trimming left V 3 bases short and J 5 bases short, with 11 bases between. The CDR3 reads CASSDRQSDQPQHF. DNA of the CDR3: TGTGCCAGCAGTGATCGGCAGAGCGATCAGCCCCAGCATTTT.

Note on this clonotype: A much larger clone lies one base from this, so it may be a read error. The chain has TRBV6-2 or TRBV6-3 and TRBJ2-7, with TRBD2 as a possible D gene (6 bases). The CDR3 has 12 amino acids. CDR1 is MNHEY and CDR2 is SVGEGT in the germline V gene. Trimming shortened V by 5 bases and J by 3 bases, and 8 bases separated the two germline ends. The CDR3 region has the DNA TGTGCCAGCAGTATGGGACTCTACGAGCAGTACTTC. Its protein product is CASSMGLYEQYF.

This clonotype was found many times. The chain has TRBV7-9 and TRBJ1-4, with D possibly being TRBD1 (5 bases). This CDR3 comprises 16 residues. Trimming pared 1 base from V and 7 bases from J, leaving 16 bases between. Germline V gene lookup returns CDR1 SEHNR and CDR2 FQNEAQ (reference sequence). CDR3 bases: TGTGCCAGCAGCTTAGGTGTTGGGGCGGGTCGTGAAAAACTGTTTTTT. It codes for CASSLGVGAGREKLFF. Complete variable domain (other parts from reference TRBV7-9 and TRBJ1-4): DTGVSQNPRHKITKRGQNVTFRCDPISEHNRLYWYRQTLGQGPEFLTYFQNEAQLEKSRLLSDRFSAERPKGSFSTLEIQRTEQGDSAMYLCASSLGVGAGREKLFFGSGTQLSVL.

Many counts were recorded for this clonotype. The chain is built from TRBV18 and TRBJ2-7; no definite D call. This CDR3 comprises 14 residues. Per the germline V gene, CDR1 is KGHSH and CDR2 is LQKENI. With 8 bases removed from V and 3 bases from J, the gap between germline ends came to 17 bases. The CDR3 DNA follows: TGTGCCAGCACACTCGGGCCAAGGAACTACGAGCAGTACTTC. It yields the protein CASTLGPRNYEQYF.

This clonotype was seen ten or more times. The J gene is TRBJ1-6, the V gene TRBV20-1, with D unclear. The CDR3 is made up of 12 amino acids. Trimming cost V 6 bases and J 11 bases, with 14 bases left between them. Germline CDR1 DFQATT, CDR2 SNEGSKA (reference sequence). CDR3 region: CSAWALGAPLHF. The CDR3 coding sequence is TGCAGTGCATGGGCCCTGGGCGCACCCCTCCACTTT.

This clonotype occurred many times. The chain links TRBV6-4 to TRBJ2-1, with 9 bases lining up with TRBD2. Germline lookup yields CDR1 MRHNA and CDR2 SNTAGT. Trimming took 7 bases from V and 10 from J; bases not matched to a gene: 11. The CDR3 totals 14 residues. The CDR3 here is CASKIDSGSGEQFF. The CDR3 bases are TGTGCCAGCAAAATTGATAGCGGGAGTGGGGAGCAGTTCTTC.